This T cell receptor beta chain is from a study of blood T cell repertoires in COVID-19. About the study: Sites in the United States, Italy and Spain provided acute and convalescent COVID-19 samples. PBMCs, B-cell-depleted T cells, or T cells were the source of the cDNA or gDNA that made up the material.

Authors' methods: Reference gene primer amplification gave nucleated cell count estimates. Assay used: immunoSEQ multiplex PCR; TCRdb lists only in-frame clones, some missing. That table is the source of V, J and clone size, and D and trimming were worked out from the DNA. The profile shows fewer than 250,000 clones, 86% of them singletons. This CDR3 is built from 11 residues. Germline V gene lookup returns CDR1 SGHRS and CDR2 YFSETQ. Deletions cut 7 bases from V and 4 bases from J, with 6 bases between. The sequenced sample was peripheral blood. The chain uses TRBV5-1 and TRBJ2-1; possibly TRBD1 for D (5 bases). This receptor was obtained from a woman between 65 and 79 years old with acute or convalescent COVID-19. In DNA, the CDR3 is TGCGCCAGCCGACAGTACAATGAGCAGTTCTTC. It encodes CASRQYNEQFF.